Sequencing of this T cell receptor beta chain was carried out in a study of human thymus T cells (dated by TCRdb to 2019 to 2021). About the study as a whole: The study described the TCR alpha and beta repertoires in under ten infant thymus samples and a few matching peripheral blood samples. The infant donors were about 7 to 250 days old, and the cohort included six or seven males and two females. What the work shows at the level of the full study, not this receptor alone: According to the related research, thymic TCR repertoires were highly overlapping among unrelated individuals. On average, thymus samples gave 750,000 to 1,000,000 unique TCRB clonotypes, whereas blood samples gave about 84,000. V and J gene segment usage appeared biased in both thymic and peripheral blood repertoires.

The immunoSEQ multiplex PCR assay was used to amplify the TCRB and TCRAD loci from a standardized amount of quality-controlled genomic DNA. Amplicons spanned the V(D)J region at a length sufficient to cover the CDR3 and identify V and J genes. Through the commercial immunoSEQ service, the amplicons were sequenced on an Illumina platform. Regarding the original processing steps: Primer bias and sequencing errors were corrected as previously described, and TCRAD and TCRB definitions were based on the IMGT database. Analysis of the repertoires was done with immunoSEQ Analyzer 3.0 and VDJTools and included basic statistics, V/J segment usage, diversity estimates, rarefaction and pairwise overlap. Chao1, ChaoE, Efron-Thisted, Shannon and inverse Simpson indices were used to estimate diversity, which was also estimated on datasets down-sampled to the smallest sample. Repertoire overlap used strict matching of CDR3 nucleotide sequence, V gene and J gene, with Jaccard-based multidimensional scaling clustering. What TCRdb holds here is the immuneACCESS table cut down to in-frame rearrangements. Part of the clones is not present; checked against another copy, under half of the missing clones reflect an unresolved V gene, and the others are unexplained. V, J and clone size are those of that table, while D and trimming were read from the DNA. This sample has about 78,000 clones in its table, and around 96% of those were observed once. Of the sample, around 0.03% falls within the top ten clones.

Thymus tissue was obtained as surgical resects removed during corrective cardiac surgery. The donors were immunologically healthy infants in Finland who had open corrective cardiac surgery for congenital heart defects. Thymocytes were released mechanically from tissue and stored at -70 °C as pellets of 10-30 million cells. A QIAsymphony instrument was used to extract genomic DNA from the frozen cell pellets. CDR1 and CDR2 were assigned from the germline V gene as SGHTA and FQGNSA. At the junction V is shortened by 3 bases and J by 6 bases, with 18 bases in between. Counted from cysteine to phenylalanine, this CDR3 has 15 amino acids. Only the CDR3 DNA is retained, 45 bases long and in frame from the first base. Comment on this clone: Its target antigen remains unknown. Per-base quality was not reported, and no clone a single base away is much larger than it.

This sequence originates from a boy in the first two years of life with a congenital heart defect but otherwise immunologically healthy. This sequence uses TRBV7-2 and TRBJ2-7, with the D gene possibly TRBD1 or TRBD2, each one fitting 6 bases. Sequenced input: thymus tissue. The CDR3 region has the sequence CASSLGGVDGCEQYF. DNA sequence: TGTGCCAGCAGCTTGGGGGGCGTGGATGGTTGCGAGCAGTACTTC. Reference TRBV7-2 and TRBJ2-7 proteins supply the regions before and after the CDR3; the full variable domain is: GAGVSQSPSNKVTEKGKDVELRCDPISGHTALYWYRQSLGQGLEFLIYFQGNSAPDKSGLPSDRFSAERTGGSVSTLTIQRTQQEDSAVYLCASSLGGVDGCEQYFGPGTRLTVT.